One and the same sample provided the 17 T cell receptor beta chains below, sequenced in a study of T-cell memory formation after mild COVID-19. One entry per CDR3 protein, called by TCRdb with MiXCR from the 5' RACE reads. Here the sample spans hundreds of thousands of distinct CDR3 sequences, around 19% being singletons. The sequenced sample was PBMCs or a T cell subset sorted from them (not recorded which). All receptors derive from a man aged 18 to 30 who had mild COVID-19 (a few samples of this study predate the infection). Cell type and time point are not known.

This clonotype was seen more than once but under ten times. This rearrangement joins TRBV28 to TRBJ2-7; a possible D gene is TRBD1 (6 bases). The CDR3 extends over 12 amino acids. Germline assignment: CDR1 MDHEN and CDR2 SYDVKM. V was shortened by 6 bases and J by 7 bases, with 13 bases between the two germline ends. DNA for the CDR3: TGTGCCAGCAGCCCGCCGAGGGGGGAGCAGTACGTC. It encodes CASSPPRGEQYV.

V is TRBV6-5 and J is TRBJ2-2; 7 nucleotides match TRBD2. The CDR3 covers 14 residues. Germline trimming cut 6 bases from V and 7 bases from J; bases unmatched to any gene: 8. In germline, CDR1 is MNHEY, CDR2 SVGAGI. The CDR3 DNA sequence: TGTGCCAGCAGCCTGGCGGGGGTAGGCGGGGAGCTGTTTTTT. Amino acids: CASSLAGVGGELFF.

The sample holds a few counts of this clonotype. This chain uses TRBV5-1 with TRBJ1-2; D not certain. Germline CDR1 is SGHRS and CDR2 is YFSETQ. V was trimmed by 4 bases and J by 7 bases, leaving 23 bases between them. This CDR3 region has 16 residues. In nucleotides, the CDR3 is TGCGCCAGCAGCACGGGCCATCCTCTTCGAGTCGCTGGCTACACCTTC. This codes for CASSTGHPLRVAGYTF.

This clonotype was recorded at least ten times. This chain connects TRBV7-9 to TRBJ2-3; 7 positions match TRBD1. Losses at the gene ends were 11 bases for V and 2 bases for J; bases not matched to a gene: 7. The CDR3 length is 13 residues. CDR1 is SEHNR, CDR2 FQNEAQ, per germline (reference sequence). This chain's CDR3 is CAGLRGPTDTQYF. The CDR3 region has the DNA TGTGCCGGGCTGAGGGGGCCCACAGATACGCAGTATTTT.

This clonotype was counted only a few times. V and J are TRBV9 and TRBJ1-1, with 8 bases matching TRBD1. From germline, CDR1 is SGDLS and CDR2 YYNGEE. Trimming cost V 0 bases and J 6 bases; bases outside gene matches: 13. This CDR3 comprises 17 residues. CDR3 loop: CASSVAPLGQGGSEAFF. CDR3 bases: TGTGCCAGCAGCGTAGCCCCCTTAGGACAGGGAGGCTCTGAAGCTTTCTTT.

This clonotype has a single count. At one of its ends the junction is not consistent with the germline gene, which may arise from a read error. The V gene is TRBV12-3 or TRBV12-4, the J gene TRBJ1-3; TRBD1 matches at 11 bases. The CDR3 contains 15 residues. CDR3 protein: CASRTGTGGINTVYF. The CDR3, as DNA: TGTGCCAGCAGGACCGGGACAGGGGGTATTAACACCGTATATTTT.

Only a few counts were recorded for this clonotype. V gene TRBV4-3 combines with J gene TRBJ2-5; maybe TRBD1 (6 bases). V gave up 4 bases and J gave up 2 bases, with 14 bases separating them. The germline gives CDR1 LGHNA, CDR2 YSLEER. CDR3 size: 15 residues. This CDR3 is CASSRYRDKQETQYF. CDR3 DNA sequence: TGCGCCAGCAGCCGGTACCGGGACAAACAAGAGACCCAGTACTTC.

This clonotype has just a few counts. J is TRBJ1-2 and V is TRBV4-3, with TRBD1 as a possible D gene (5 bases). CDR1 is LGHNA, CDR2 YSLEER, per germline. Between the trimmed V and J ends, which lost 4 bases and 2 bases, there was a span of 14 bases. The CDR3 is 15 amino acids. CDR3 in DNA: TGCGCCAGCAGCCCCCAGACAGAAGGGAACTATGGCTACACCTTC. It codes for CASSPQTEGNYGYTF.

The V and J genes are TRBV6-2 or TRBV6-3 and TRBJ2-7; the D call may be TRBD1 or TRBD2 (6 bases each). Trimming took 6 bases from V and 2 from J, leaving 11 bases between them. Germline V gene sequence: CDR1 MNHEY, CDR2 SVGEGT. The CDR3 runs to 13 residues. In DNA form, the CDR3 reads TGTGCCAGCAGACAGGGACTTCCCTACGAGCAGTACGTC. It yields the protein CASRQGLPYEQYV.

This rearrangement joins TRBV11-2 to TRBJ2-1, with D unresolved. This CDR3 contains 13 residues. V lost 7 bases and J 0 bases, leaving 7 bases between the germline ends. Per germline, CDR1 SGHAT and CDR2 FQNNGV. The CDR3 region is CASMPSSYNEQFF. CDR3 DNA: TGTGCCAGCATGCCGAGCTCCTACAATGAGCAGTTCTTC.

V and J are TRBV7-9 and TRBJ1-6; TRBD1 might be the D (6 bases). The germline CDR1 and CDR2 sequences are SEHNR and FQNEAQ (reference sequence). The CDR3 loop spans 14 amino acids. Trimming stripped 7 bases from V and 10 bases from J, with 17 bases between. CDR3 residues: CASTGRQVDSPLHF. The DNA of the CDR3 is TGTGCCAGCACAGGGAGACAGGTGGACTCACCCCTCCACTTT.

This clonotype occurred a few times. This sequence joins TRBV29-1 and TRBJ2-3; 7 bases fit TRBD2. V lost 3 bases and J lost 3; bases outside the gene matches: 6. The length of the CDR3 is 14 residues. CDR1 is SQVTM, CDR2 ANQGSEA, per germline. CDR3 sequence reads: CSVEAPSGTDTQYF. CDR3 coding DNA: TGCAGCGTTGAGGCGCCTAGCGGTACAGATACGCAGTATTTT.

This clonotype was seen ten or more times. The chain has TRBV5-1 and TRBJ2-5, with 8 nucleotides matching TRBD1. This CDR3 region has 13 residues. J was trimmed by 2 bases and V by 7 bases; bases with no gene match: 4. The germline CDR1 and CDR2 sequences are SGHRS and YFSETQ. The CDR3 reads CASARQGQETQYF. CDR3 coding DNA: TGCGCCAGCGCCCGACAGGGGCAAGAGACCCAGTACTTC. Looking up the rest from reference TRBV5-1 and TRBJ2-5 gives the full variable domain: KAGVTQTPRYLIKTRGQQVTLSCSPISGHRSVSWYQQTPGQGLQFLFEYFSETQRNKGNFPGRFSGRQFSNSRSEMNVSTLELGDSALYLCASARQGQETQYFGPGTRLLVL.

This clonotype came up a few times. This chain joins TRBV6-6 and TRBJ2-5; TRBD1 is a possible D gene (6 bases). The V end was cut by 0 bases, the J end by 4 bases, with 15 bases between. CDR1 and CDR2 (germline): MNHNY, SVGAGI (reference sequence). CDR3 size: 16 residues. The chain's CDR3 is CASSYSGTQGVETQYF. The DNA of the CDR3 is TGTGCCAGCAGTTACTCCGGGACACAAGGGGTAGAGACCCAGTACTTC.

At least ten counts were recorded for this clonotype. The chain uses TRBV2 and TRBJ1-4; tentative D call: TRBD1 (5 bases). Germline values: CDR1 SNHLY, CDR2 FYNNEI. V dropped 8 bases and J dropped 7 bases, with 17 bases sitting between them. The length of the CDR3 is 14 residues. The CDR3 loop is CASGAGRYGEKLFF. Written as DNA, the CDR3 is TGTGCCAGCGGGGCAGGGAGATATGGTGAAAAACTGTTTTTT.

The sample holds a few counts of this clonotype. J is TRBJ2-3 and V is TRBV5-1; 8 nucleotides align to TRBD2. The germline V gene encodes CDR1 SGHRS and CDR2 YFSETQ. The CDR3 runs to 17 residues. The junction had 12 bases not matched to a gene; V was cut back by 4 bases and J by 2 bases. This CDR3 reads CASSLARGGEITDTQYF. CDR3 in DNA: TGCGCCAGCAGCCTGGCTCGGGGGGGTGAGATCACAGATACGCAGTATTTT.

J is TRBJ1-2 and V is TRBV4-3, with D uncertain. CDR1 and CDR2 from the germline V gene are LGHNA and YSLEER. This CDR3 comprises 13 residues. V was trimmed by 0 bases and J by 7 bases, leaving 9 bases between them. The CDR3 bases are TGCGCCAGCAGCCAAGAGTCCTGGGGTGGCTACACCTTC. Translating it yields CASSQESWGGYTF.